This T cell receptor (beta chain) was profiled in a study of blood T cell repertoires in COVID-19. As for the study in general: Acute and convalescent COVID-19 samples came from the United States, Italy and Spain. T cells, B-cell-depleted T cells, or PBMCs supplied cDNA or gDNA.

Under the authors' procedure: Using reference gene primer amplification, nucleated cell counts were estimated. TCRdb's copy holds only in-frame clones and misses some; the assay was immunoSEQ multiplex PCR. The V and J calls and clone size come from that table; D and trimming were worked out from the DNA. Of around 120,000 clones detected, roughly four fifths appear once; the ten largest clones hold under 25%. CDR1 and CDR2 from the germline V gene are MGHDK and SYGVNS. The length of the CDR3 is 15 residues. Germline trimming cut 1 base from V and 5 bases from J; bases unmatched to any gene: 5. This rearrangement joins TRBV25-1 to TRBJ2-1; 7 nucleotides line up with TRBD1. Input material: peripheral blood. This TCR came from an older man with active or convalescent COVID-19. This CDR3 reads CASSESDQGDNEQFF. In DNA form, the CDR3 reads TGTGCCAGCAGTGAATCGGACCAGGGGGACAATGAGCAGTTCTTC.